A single sample gave rise to the 16 T cell receptor beta chains below, sequenced in a study of OX40 agonist ivuxolimab in advanced cancers. Here immunoSEQ multiplex PCR was the method, and the copy in TCRdb shows in-frame clones only, minus some. The sample holds tens of thousands of clones, about 93% seen once. Sample: CD4+ or CD8+ T cells sorted from blood, taken in a trial of the OX40 agonist ivuxolimab. Receptors originate from an adult with an advanced solid tumor such as melanoma, head and neck, liver or kidney cancer.

The chain joins TRBV10-3 to TRBJ2-6; 8 positions agree with TRBD1. In germline, CDR1 is ENHRY, CDR2 SYGVKD. After removal of 0 bases from V and 3 bases from J, the junction contained 7 bases not matched to a gene. The CDR3 spans 18 residues. The CDR3 DNA reads TGTGCCATCAGTGAGTCGCCAGGGGGCGAATATGGGGCCAACGTCCTGACTTTC. Its translation is CAISESPGGEYGANVLTF.

This chain links TRBV7-6 with TRBJ1-3; weak D call: TRBD1 (6 bases). V lost 5 bases and J 1 base, leaving 21 bases between the germline ends. This CDR3 region has 18 residues. Germline-derived CDR1 and CDR2 are SGHVS and FNYEAQ. CDR3 in amino acids: CASSRGGTSWRSGNTIYF. CDR3 in DNA: TGTGCCAGCAGCCGTGGGGGCACGAGTTGGAGATCTGGAAACACCATATATTTT.

The chain couples TRBV6-1 to TRBJ2-6; 8 bases line up with TRBD1. CDR1 is MNHNS, CDR2 SASEGT, per germline. There are 19 residues in the CDR3. J gave up 3 bases and V 0 bases, and 10 bases lay outside the gene matches. Written as DNA, the CDR3 is TGTGCCAGCAGTGAAGCCCCCGCAGGGGGCGCGGGTGGGGCCAACGTCCTGACTTTC. Its protein is CASSEAPAGGAGGANVLTF.

This clone was picked up one time. The genes are TRBV19 and TRBJ2-1; unclear D gene. CDR1 and CDR2 from the germline V gene are LNHDA and SQIVND (reference sequence). The CDR3 is 15 amino acids. The ends were cut back, 4 bases at V and 0 bases at J, with 10 bases in the middle. Here the CDR3 reads CASSRQPSSYNEQFF. Here the CDR3 DNA reads TGTGCCAGTAGTAGGCAGCCGAGCTCCTACAATGAGCAGTTCTTC.

This clone was observed a single time. One end of the junction is discordant with germline, which a read error may explain. V is TRBV7-2 and J is TRBJ2-5; 10 bases are shared with TRBD1. CDR1 and CDR2 (germline): SGHTA, FQGNSA. This CDR3 comprises 12 residues. DNA for the CDR3: TGTGCCAGCAGCCCGGGACAGGGGTCATGGGACTTC. It codes for CASSPGQGSWDF.

This clone was seen a handful of times. The chain links TRBV28 to TRBJ2-1; 7 nucleotides align to TRBD2. The CDR3 has 23 amino acids. Per germline, CDR1 MDHEN and CDR2 SYDVKM. V gave up 1 base and J gave up 7 bases; unmatched junction bases: 31. Written as DNA, the CDR3 is TGTGCCAGCAGTTTATTCCTCCCTCGTCCGGGACTAACTTCCGCCGCCCTCTTGAATGAGCAGTTCTTC. Its translation: CASSLFLPRPGLTSAALLNEQFF. The full variable domain, its missing parts supplied by reference TRBV28 and TRBJ2-1, is DVKVTQSSRYLVKRTGEKVFLECVQDMDHENMFWYRQDPGLGLRLIYFSYDVKMKEKGDIPEGYSVSREKKERFSLILESASTNQTSMYLCASSLFLPRPGLTSAALLNEQFFGPGTRLTVL.

The rearrangement joins TRBV9 to TRBJ1-1; the D is unclear. Germline V gene data show CDR1 as SGDLS and CDR2 as YYNGEE. Trimming removed 4 bases at V and 3 bases at J, with 10 bases between. The CDR3 is 13 residues long. The CDR3 is CASSPRVDTEAFF. CDR3 bases: TGTGCCAGCAGCCCCCGGGTGGACACTGAAGCTTTCTTT.

This clone was found a few times. CDR3 amino acids: CASRQPSGAYNEQFF. The CDR3 nucleotides read TGTGCCAGCAGGCAACCTAGCGGCGCATACAATGAGCAGTTCTTC. The rearrangement joins TRBV28 to TRBJ2-1, with 7 bases fitting TRBD2. Unmatched junction bases numbered 9, after V lost 6 bases and J lost 4 bases. The CDR3 covers 15 residues. The germline gives CDR1 MDHEN, CDR2 SYDVKM.

The chain links TRBV7-2 to TRBJ2-7, with D hard to call. Trimming removed 5 bases from V and 2 bases from J, with 4 bases in between. Germline CDR1 SGHTA, CDR2 FQGNSA. CDR3 length: 11 amino acids. The DNA of the CDR3 is TGTGCCAGCAGCCTCACCTACGAGCAGTACTTC. Translation gives CASSLTYEQYF.

The chain joins TRBV6-1 to TRBJ2-1; weak D call: TRBD1 (6 bases). CDR3 length: 11 amino acids. CDR1 and CDR2 from the germline V gene are MNHNS and SASEGT. Between the trimmed V and J ends, which lost 8 bases and 9 bases, there was a span of 11 bases. Here the CDR3 DNA reads TGTGCCAGCCACAGGGACGGTGAGCAGTTCTTC. Amino acid sequence: CASHRDGEQFF.

The chain links TRBV7-8 to TRBJ1-5; TRBD1 aligns across 10 bases. J lost 7 bases, V lost 0 bases, and 3 bases had no gene match. CDR3 length equals 15 residues. Germline CDR1 and CDR2: SGHVS and FQNEAQ. CDR3 residues: CASSLAGQGGQPQHF. CDR3 DNA sequence: TGTGCCAGCAGCTTAGCCGGACAGGGGGGCCAGCCCCAGCATTTT.

The chain links TRBV29-1 to TRBJ1-1; D is ambiguous. This CDR3 comprises 13 residues. Germline V lookup: CDR1 SQVTM, CDR2 ANQGSEA. Trimming cost V 6 bases and J 0 bases, with 11 bases left between them. The CDR3 region has the DNA TGCAGCGTCCACGGGGTTGTGAACACTGAAGCTTTCTTT. It codes for CSVHGVVNTEAFF.

The V and J genes are TRBV7-9 and TRBJ2-4; D is possibly TRBD1 (7 bases). The CDR3 sequence is 18 residues long. V shed 5 bases and J shed 0 bases, with 20 bases lying between them. CDR1 and CDR2 from the germline V gene are SEHNR and FQNEAQ (reference sequence). The CDR3 coding sequence is TGTGCCAGCAGCGAAATGGGGGGCGGACAGGCAGCCAAAAACATTCAGTACTTC. Residues: CASSEMGGGQAAKNIQYF.

The chain joins TRBV14 to TRBJ1-1; D uncertain. V shed 5 bases and J shed 4 bases, with 8 bases lying between them. Germline-derived CDR1 and CDR2 are SGHDN and FVKESK. The CDR3 has 12 amino acids. This CDR3 reads CASSRVGTEAFF. CDR3 sequence (DNA): TGTGCCAGCAGCAGGGTAGGCACTGAAGCTTTCTTT.

V is TRBV5-1 and J is TRBJ2-2; TRBD1 is a possible D gene (7 bases). Germline V CDR1 and CDR2: SGHRS, YFSETQ. Trimming pared 5 bases from V and 1 base from J, leaving 15 bases between. The CDR3 covers 16 residues. The CDR3 loop reads CASRPGGTVNTGELFF. CDR3 coding DNA: TGCGCCAGCAGACCGGGCGGGACAGTGAACACCGGGGAGCTGTTTTTT. The whole variable domain, filled in from reference TRBV5-1 and TRBJ2-2, reads KAGVTQTPRYLIKTRGQQVTLSCSPISGHRSVSWYQQTPGQGLQFLFEYFSETQRNKGNFPGRFSGRQFSNSRSEMNVSTLELGDSALYLCASRPGGTVNTGELFFGEGSRLTVL.

The V and J genes are TRBV14 and TRBJ2-7; D gene unclear. Germline V CDR1 and CDR2: SGHDN, FVKESK. The CDR3 consists of 13 residues. The V and J ends lost 2 bases and 1 base respectively, with 6 bases between them. CDR3 in DNA: TGTGCCAGCAGCCAACCTAATTCCTACGAGCAGTACTTC. This translates into CASSQPNSYEQYF.